The 21 T cell receptor beta chains presented below share a single source sample, sequenced in a study of human T cells and chemical hapten exposure. Regarding time point: pre-sensitization, week 0. Described treatment: therapeutic diphenylcyclopropenone sensitization with weekly scalp DPC. TCRdb re-called the RACE reads with MiXCR, one entry per CDR3 protein. The table lists more than 75,000 distinct CDR3 sequences, around 9.6% of them singletons. The starting material was whole blood, obtained in connection with sensitization to the hapten diphenylcyclopropenone (DPC). These receptors were taken from a middle-aged woman with alopecia areata. Some clones in this sample may be carry-over from other donors' samples.

This clonotype was counted between two and nine times. The chain joins TRBV6-2 or TRBV6-3 to TRBJ2-7, with D tentatively TRBD1 (6 bases). This CDR3 is built from 14 residues. CDR1 is MNHEY and CDR2 is SVGEGT in the germline V gene. The V gene lost 6 bases and the J gene lost 0 bases, with 12 bases spanning the gap. CDR3 region: CASSRRDNSYEQYF. The CDR3 DNA reads as TGTGCCAGCAGCCGCCGGGACAACTCCTACGAGCAGTACTTC.

This clonotype was seen at least ten times. The chain has TRBV5-4 and TRBJ1-6, with a tentative D call TRBD1 (6 bases). Trimming left V 2 bases short and J 9 bases short, with 12 bases between. The germline V gene has CDR1 SGHNT and CDR2 YYREEE (reference sequence). This CDR3 region has 14 residues. CDR3 protein: CASSLGGGGSPLHF. The DNA of the CDR3 is TGTGCCAGCAGCTTAGGCGGAGGGGGTTCACCCCTCCACTTT.

The chain combines TRBV7-9 with TRBJ2-1; D not resolved. This CDR3 contains 15 residues. V lost 5 bases to trimming and J lost 3 bases, with 14 bases between them. Germline V gene data show CDR1 as SEHNR and CDR2 as FQNEAQ (reference sequence). The CDR3 DNA is TGTGCCAGCAGCGGTGAGTCCCTCGGCTACAATGAGCAGTTCTTC. Translating gives CASSGESLGYNEQFF.

The chain links TRBV6-5 to TRBJ2-1; 9 bases fit TRBD1. The CDR3 loop spans 17 amino acids. V gave up 0 bases and J gave up 0 bases; unmatched junction bases: 3. Germline assignment: CDR1 MNHEY and CDR2 SVGAGI. This chain's CDR3 is CASSYSTQGASYNEQFF. The CDR3 nucleotides read TGTGCCAGCAGTTACTCTACACAGGGGGCCTCCTACAATGAGCAGTTCTTC.

In its sample, this clonotype was seen many times. The CDR3 DNA sequence: TGTGCCAGCAGCCCAGGGTCGACCCAAGAGACCCAGTACTTC. This translates into CASSPGSTQETQYF. The chain combines TRBV4-2 with TRBJ2-5; D perhaps matches TRBD1 (5 bases). The CDR3 has 14 residues. Trimming removed 4 bases from V and 1 base from J, with 10 bases in between. The germline V gene encodes CDR1 LGHNA and CDR2 YNFKEQ.

There are many counts of this clonotype. This CDR3 reads CSAPTGGGTDTQYF. Here the CDR3 DNA reads TGCAGTGCGCCGACAGGGGGGGGCACAGATACGCAGTATTTT. The V call is TRBV20-1, the J call TRBJ2-3; 9 bases are shared with TRBD1. The V gene's germline CDR1 is DFQATT and CDR2 SNEGSKA (reference sequence). The CDR3 is 14 residues long. V was clipped by 6 bases and J by 1 base; unmatched bases: 5.

This chain joins TRBV20-1 and TRBJ2-7; possibly TRBD2 for D (5 bases). Germline lookup yields CDR1 DFQATT and CDR2 SNEGSKA (reference sequence). CDR3 length equals 11 residues. With 7 bases removed from V and 2 bases from J, the gap between germline ends came to 9 bases. This CDR3 reads CSVKLAYEQYF. CDR3 sequence (DNA): TGCAGTGTAAAACTAGCCTACGAGCAGTACTTC.

This clonotype was counted at least ten times. The V gene is TRBV29-1, the J gene TRBJ2-7, with no clear D. CDR1 and CDR2 (germline): SQVTM, ANQGSEA. Trimming took 4 bases from V and 3 from J, leaving 1 base between them. The CDR3 sequence is 9 residues long. CDR3 sequence (DNA): TGCAGCGTTGTCTACGAGCAGTACTTC. As protein: CSVVYEQYF.

This clonotype turned up a few times. This chain uses TRBV5-1 with TRBJ1-2; D ambiguous. Germline V lookup: CDR1 SGHRS, CDR2 YFSETQ. This CDR3 has 13 residues. The V and J ends lost 4 bases and 2 bases respectively, with 9 bases between them. This CDR3 reads CASSPTANYGYTF. The CDR3, as DNA: TGCGCCAGCAGCCCCACGGCGAACTATGGCTACACCTTC.

This clonotype was recorded at least ten times. CDR3 in DNA: TGTGCCAGCAGCCCACGGACAGGGGGCAGCAACATTCAGTACTTC. It specifies CASSPRTGGSNIQYF. V and J are TRBV7-2 and TRBJ2-4; 11 nucleotides agree with TRBD1. The CDR3 has 15 residues. The ends lost 5 bases at V and 7 bases at J; junction bases unmatched: 7. Per the germline V gene, CDR1 is SGHTA and CDR2 is FQGNSA.

V and J are TRBV9 and TRBJ2-2, with D hard to call. Germline loops: CDR1 SGDLS, CDR2 YYNGEE. This CDR3 region has 12 residues. Trimming took 1 base from V and 9 from J, leaving 7 bases between them. CDR3 loop: CASSVSGRELFF. CDR3 DNA: TGTGCCAGCAGCGTATCTGGAAGGGAGCTGTTTTTT. Using reference TRBV9 and TRBJ2-2 for the parts outside the CDR3, the full variable domain is DSGVTQTPKHLITATGQRVTLRCSPRSGDLSVYWYQQSLDQGLQFLIQYYNGEERAKGNILERFSAQQFPDLHSELNLSSLELGDSALYFCASSVSGRELFFGEGSRLTVL.

There are many counts of this clonotype. The rearrangement uses TRBV27 and TRBJ2-1, with D possibly matching TRBD2 (5 bases). The CDR3 is 14 amino acids. Trimming removed 7 bases from V and 2 bases from J, with 12 bases in between. Germline V gene lookup returns CDR1 MNHEY and CDR2 SMNVEV (reference sequence). The CDR3 nucleotides are TGTGCCAGCAATCTGGGAGCGGCCTACAATGAGCAGTTCTTC. This gives the protein CASNLGAAYNEQFF.

This clonotype occurred a few times. The V and J genes are TRBV28 and TRBJ1-2; 10 bases are shared with TRBD1. CDR1 is MDHEN, CDR2 SYDVKM, per germline. This CDR3 has 15 residues. Losses at the gene ends were 5 bases for V and 6 bases for J; bases not matched to a gene: 9. CDR3: CASSRPGQGLHGYTF. In DNA form, the CDR3 reads TGTGCCAGCAGTCGGCCGGGACAGGGGTTACATGGCTACACCTTC.

The chain employs TRBV6-6 and TRBJ1-6; the D gene is possibly TRBD1 (6 bases). This CDR3 comprises 15 residues. The V and J ends lost 8 bases and 10 bases respectively, with 21 bases between them. The germline V gene encodes CDR1 MNHNY and CDR2 SVGAGI (reference sequence). DNA for the CDR3: TGTGCCAGCCTAGGGCCAGGGGTTTTAGTATCACCCCTCCACTTT. This translates into CASLGPGVLVSPLHF.

Comment on this clonotype: This may arise from a read error, as a much more abundant clone is one base away. The J gene is TRBJ1-1, the V gene TRBV7-3; no firm D call. Germline CDR1 reads SGHTA; CDR2 reads FQGTGA. The V end lost 9 bases, the J end lost 1 base, and 12 bases lay between the germline ends. This CDR3 contains 13 residues. The CDR3 sequence is CARSQHENTEAFF. The CDR3 bases are TGTGCCAGGAGCCAACACGAGAACACTGAAGCTTTCTTT.

Remarks on this clonotype: A much larger clone lies one base from this, so it may be a read error. DNA for the CDR3: TGTGCCAGCAGCCAAGATAAGGGGGTACATTCACCCCTCCTCTTT. This translates into CASSQDKGVHSPLLF. This chain joins TRBV3-2 and TRBJ1-6; TRBD1, the table's D call, was not compared with the DNA. TRBV3-2 is shown as a pseudogene. The CDR3 totals 15 residues.

Many counts were recorded for this clonotype. The rearrangement joins TRBV20-1 to TRBJ1-5; no clear D. Germline V CDR1 and CDR2: DFQATT, SNEGSKA (reference sequence). Trimming cost V 5 bases and J 0 bases, with 8 bases left between them. CDR3 length: 13 residues. The chain's CDR3 is CSAFQDSNQPQHF. The CDR3 nucleotides read TGCAGTGCTTTCCAGGATAGCAATCAGCCCCAGCATTTT.

The chain links TRBV29-1 to TRBJ2-1; 9 bases line up with TRBD2. Trimming at V came to 4 bases and at J to 4 bases, leaving 8 bases not matched to a gene. The CDR3 covers 15 residues. CDR1 and CDR2 (germline): SQVTM, ANQGSEA. Here the CDR3 DNA reads TGCAGCGTTGTTGGGCTAGCGGGGTATTACAATGAGCAGTTCTTC. This sequence encodes CSVVGLAGYYNEQFF.

The J gene is TRBJ1-2, the V gene TRBV7-2, with TRBD1 matching 7 bases. Germline CDR1 and CDR2: SGHTA and FQGNSA. CDR3 size: 16 residues. The trim removed 5 bases at V and 7 bases at J, leaving 16 bases unmatched. CDR3 residues: CASSDRDSSRIAGYTF. The CDR3 region has the DNA TGTGCCAGCAGCGATCGGGACAGCTCCCGGATTGCTGGCTACACCTTC.

This clonotype was recorded many times. The rearrangement links TRBV6-2 or TRBV6-3 to TRBJ1-5; D perhaps matches TRBD1 (6 bases). Germline V CDR1 and CDR2: MNHEY, SVGEGT. Trimming stripped 6 bases from V and 8 bases from J, with 11 bases between. CDR3 length: 12 residues. The CDR3 DNA reads TGTGCCAGCAGCCCCGACAGGAAGCCCCAGCATTTT. Its translation: CASSPDRKPQHF.

The chain couples TRBV27 to TRBJ1-2, with TRBD1 as a possible D gene (6 bases). CDR3 size: 15 residues. CDR1 and CDR2 from the germline V gene are MNHEY and SMNVEV (reference sequence). The germline V and J ends were trimmed by 3 bases and 3 bases, with 14 bases remaining between them. CDR3 DNA sequence: TGTGCCAGCAGTTTTCTCAGGGGATCGTACTATGGCTACACCTTC. Its translation: CASSFLRGSYYGYTF.